The rows below give T cell receptor beta chains drawn from one sample of a study of human T cells and chemical hapten exposure. One entry per CDR3 protein, called by TCRdb with MiXCR from the RACE reads. The sample lists about 82,000 distinct CDR3 sequences, 10% to 15% occurring once. The sample consisted of whole blood, taken in connection with sensitization to the hapten diphenylcyclopropenone (DPC). The receptors stem from a woman aged 45-65 years with alopecia areata. Some clones in this sample may be carry-over from other donors' samples. Each CDR3 is given with its conserved first and last residue. The D gene is left open where the match is weak. Size values are once, few and many counts, or a class for expanded clones, and some rows have none.

TRBJ2-7 | TRBV14 | TRBD2 | 16 | many | CASSQDPSGRNYEQYF | TGTGCCAGCAGCCAAGACCCCAGCGGGAGGAACTACGAGCAGTACTTC
TRBJ2-5 | TRBV19 | . | 13 | many | CASSIGSQETQYF | TGTGCCAGTAGTATAGGTAGCCAAGAGACCCAGTACTTC
TRBJ2-7 | TRBV12-3/TRBV12-4 | . | 15 | many | CASSLEAGPPYEQYF | TGTGCCAGCAGTTTAGAAGCAGGGCCACCCTACGAGCAGTACTTC
TRBJ2-1 | TRBV7-8 | TRBD2 | 15 | few | CASTVSGRAYNEQFF | TGTGCCAGCACCGTAAGCGGGAGGGCCTACAATGAGCAGTTCTTC
TRBJ1-1 | TRBV2 | . | 13 | many | CASKRDGDTEAFF | TGTGCCAGCAAACGGGACGGGGACACTGAAGCTTTCTTT
TRBJ1-1 | TRBV6-2/TRBV6-3 | TRBD1 | 15 | . | CASRKGARTVTEAFF | TGTGCCAGCCGGAAGGGGGCGCGAACGGTCACTGAAGCTTTCTTT
TRBJ2-2 | TRBV12-3/TRBV12-4 | TRBD2 | 18 | many | CASSSDGTSGLNTGELFF | TGTGCCAGCAGTTCTGATGGGACTAGCGGTCTGAACACCGGGGAGCTGTTTTTT
TRBJ1-1 | TRBV12-3/TRBV12-4 | . | 12 | . | CASSVRGTEAFF | TGTGCCAGCAGTGTCAGGGGCACTGAAGCTTTCTTT
TRBJ1-1 | TRBV5-8 | . | 15 | few | CASSLVVHMNTEAFF | TGTGCCAGCAGCTTGGTTGTTCACATGAACACTGAAGCTTTCTTT
TRBJ2-6 | TRBV29-1 | . | 13 | few | CSVLGLGANVLTF | TGCAGCGTTCTGGGCCTTGGGGCCAACGTCCTGACTTTC
TRBJ1-2 | TRBV24-1 | . | 13 | many | CATSGRGLDGYTF | TGTGCCACCAGTGGCCGGGGCTTGGATGGCTACACCTTC
TRBJ2-7 | TRBV20-1 | . | 14 | many | CSARPAGRTYEQYF | TGCAGTGCTAGGCCGGCAGGGCGTACTTACGAGCAGTACTTC
TRBJ2-7 | TRBV7-6 | TRBD1 | 15 | many | CASSRNRGMLGEQYF | TGTGCCAGCAGCCGAAACAGGGGTATGCTTGGCGAGCAGTACTTC
TRBJ2-3 | TRBV6-6 | TRBD2 | 13 | many | CASVPSGTDTQYF | TGTGCCAGCGTCCCTAGCGGAACAGATACGCAGTATTTT
TRBJ2-1 | TRBV10-2 | TRBD2 | 14 | . | CASRLAGAYNEQFF | TGCGCCAGTCGGCTAGCGGGGGCCTACAATGAGCAGTTCTTC